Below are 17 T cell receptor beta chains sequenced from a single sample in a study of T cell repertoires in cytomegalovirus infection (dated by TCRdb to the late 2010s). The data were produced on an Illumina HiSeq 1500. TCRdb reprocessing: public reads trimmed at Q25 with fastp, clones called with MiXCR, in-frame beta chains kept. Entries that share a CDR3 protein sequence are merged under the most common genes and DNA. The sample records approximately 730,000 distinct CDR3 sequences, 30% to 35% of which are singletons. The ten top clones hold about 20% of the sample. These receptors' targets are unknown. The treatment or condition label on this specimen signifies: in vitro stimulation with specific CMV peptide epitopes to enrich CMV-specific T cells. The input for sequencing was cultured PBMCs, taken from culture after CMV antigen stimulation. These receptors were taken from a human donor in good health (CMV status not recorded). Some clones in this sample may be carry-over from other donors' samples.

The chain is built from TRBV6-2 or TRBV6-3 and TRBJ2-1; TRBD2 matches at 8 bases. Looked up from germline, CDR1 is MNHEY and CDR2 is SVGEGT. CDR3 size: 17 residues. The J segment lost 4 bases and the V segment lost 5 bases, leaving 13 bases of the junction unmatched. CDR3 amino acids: CASSPEISGSIYNEQFF. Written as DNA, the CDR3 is TGTGCCAGCAGTCCCGAAATCAGCGGGAGCATTTACAATGAGCAGTTCTTC.

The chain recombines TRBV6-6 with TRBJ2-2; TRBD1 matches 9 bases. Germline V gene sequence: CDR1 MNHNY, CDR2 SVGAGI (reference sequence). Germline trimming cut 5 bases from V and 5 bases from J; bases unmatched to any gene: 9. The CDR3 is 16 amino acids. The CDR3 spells CASSVFRTGATGELFF. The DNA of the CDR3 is TGTGCCAGCAGTGTGTTTCGGACAGGGGCGACCGGGGAGCTGTTTTTT.

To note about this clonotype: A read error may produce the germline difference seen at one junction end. CDR3 residues: CASSFPLAGGPLNF. The CDR3 region has the DNA TGTGCCAGCAGCTTCCCCCTAGCGGGAGGGCCTTTGAATTTT. The rearrangement joins TRBV7-6 to TRBJ2-3; 12 bases are shared with TRBD2. Germline CDR1 SGHVS, CDR2 FNYEAQ. This CDR3 is built from 14 residues.

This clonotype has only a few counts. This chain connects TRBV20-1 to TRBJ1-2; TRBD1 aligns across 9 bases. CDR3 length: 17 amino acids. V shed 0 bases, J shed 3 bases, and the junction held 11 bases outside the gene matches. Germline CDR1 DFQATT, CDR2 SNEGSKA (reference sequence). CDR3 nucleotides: TGCAGTGCTAGAGATCCACTACCGAGACAGGGGGACTATGGCTACACCTTC. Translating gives CSARDPLPRQGDYGYTF.

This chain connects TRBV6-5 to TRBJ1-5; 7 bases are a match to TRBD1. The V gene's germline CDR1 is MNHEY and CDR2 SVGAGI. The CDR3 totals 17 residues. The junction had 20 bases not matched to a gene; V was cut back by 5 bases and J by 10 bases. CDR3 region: CASSEGTDPIPLEPQHF. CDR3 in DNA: TGTGCCAGCAGTGAAGGGACAGACCCAATCCCCCTCGAACCCCAGCATTTT.

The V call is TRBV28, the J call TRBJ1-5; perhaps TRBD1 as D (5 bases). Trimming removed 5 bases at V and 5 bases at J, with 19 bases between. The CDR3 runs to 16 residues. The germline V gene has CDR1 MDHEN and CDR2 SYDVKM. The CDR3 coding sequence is TGTGCCAGCAGTCTATATTTGACAGCTGTGTATCAGCCCCAGCATTTT. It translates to CASSLYLTAVYQPQHF.

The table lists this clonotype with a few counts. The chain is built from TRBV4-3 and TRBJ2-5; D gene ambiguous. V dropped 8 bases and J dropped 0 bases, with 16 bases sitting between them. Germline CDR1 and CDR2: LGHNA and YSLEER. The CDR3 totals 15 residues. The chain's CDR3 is CASPTNGLYQETQYF. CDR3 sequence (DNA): TGCGCCAGCCCCACCAATGGATTGTACCAAGAGACCCAGTACTTC.

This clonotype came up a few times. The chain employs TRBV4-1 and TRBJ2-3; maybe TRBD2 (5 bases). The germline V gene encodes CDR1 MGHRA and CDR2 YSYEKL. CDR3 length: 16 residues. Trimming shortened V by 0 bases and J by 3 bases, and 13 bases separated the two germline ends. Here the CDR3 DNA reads TGCGCCAGCAGCCAAGATACGGGGTTGCGGACAGATACGCAGTATTTT. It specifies CASSQDTGLRTDTQYF.

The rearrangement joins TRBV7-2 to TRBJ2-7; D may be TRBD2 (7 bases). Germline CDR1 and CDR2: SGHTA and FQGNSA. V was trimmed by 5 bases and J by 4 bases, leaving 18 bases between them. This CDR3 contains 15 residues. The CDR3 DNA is TGTGCCAGCAGCCCCCCGGGCGGGGGCCCATACGAGCAGTACTTC. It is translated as CASSPPGGGPYEQYF.

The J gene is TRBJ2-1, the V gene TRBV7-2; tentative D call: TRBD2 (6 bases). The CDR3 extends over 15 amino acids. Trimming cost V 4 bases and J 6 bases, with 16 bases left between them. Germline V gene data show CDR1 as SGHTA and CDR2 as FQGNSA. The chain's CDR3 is CASSSGLLSGNEQFF. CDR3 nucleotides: TGTGCCAGCAGCTCGGGACTCCTCTCCGGCAATGAGCAGTTCTTC.

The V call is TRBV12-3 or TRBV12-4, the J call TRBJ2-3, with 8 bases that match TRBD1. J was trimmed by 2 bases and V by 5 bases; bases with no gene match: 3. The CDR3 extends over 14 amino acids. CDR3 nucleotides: TGTGCCAGCAGTCGGACAGGGAACACAGATACGCAGTATTTT. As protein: CASSRTGNTDTQYF.

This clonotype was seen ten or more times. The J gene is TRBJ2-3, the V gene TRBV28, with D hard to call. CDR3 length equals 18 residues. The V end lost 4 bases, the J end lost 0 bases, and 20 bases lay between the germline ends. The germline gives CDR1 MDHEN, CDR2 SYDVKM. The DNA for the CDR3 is TGTGCCAGCAGTTCCCCGCGGTTAGAGGTCCCCAGCACAGATACGCAGTATTTT. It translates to CASSSPRLEVPSTDTQYF.

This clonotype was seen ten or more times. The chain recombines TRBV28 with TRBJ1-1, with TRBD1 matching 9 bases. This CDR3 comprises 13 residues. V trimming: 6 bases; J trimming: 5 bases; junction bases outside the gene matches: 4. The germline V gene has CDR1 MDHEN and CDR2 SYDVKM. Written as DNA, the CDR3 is TGTGCCAGCAGCCGGACAGGGGCTACTGAAGCTTTCTTT. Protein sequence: CASSRTGATEAFF.

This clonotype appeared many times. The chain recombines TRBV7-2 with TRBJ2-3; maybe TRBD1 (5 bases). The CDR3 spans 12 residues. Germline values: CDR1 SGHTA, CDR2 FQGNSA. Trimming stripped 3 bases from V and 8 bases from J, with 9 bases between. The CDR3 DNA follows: TGTGCCAGCAGCTTCCAGGGTGGTACGCAGTATTTT. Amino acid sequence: CASSFQGGTQYF.

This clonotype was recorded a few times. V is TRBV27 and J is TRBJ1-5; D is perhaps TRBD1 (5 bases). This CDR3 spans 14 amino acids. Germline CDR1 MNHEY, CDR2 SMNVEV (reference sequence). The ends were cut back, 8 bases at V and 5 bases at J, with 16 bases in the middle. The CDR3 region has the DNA TGTGCCAGCGGAATTGGACAACCCTATCAGCCCCAGCATTTT. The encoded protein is CASGIGQPYQPQHF.

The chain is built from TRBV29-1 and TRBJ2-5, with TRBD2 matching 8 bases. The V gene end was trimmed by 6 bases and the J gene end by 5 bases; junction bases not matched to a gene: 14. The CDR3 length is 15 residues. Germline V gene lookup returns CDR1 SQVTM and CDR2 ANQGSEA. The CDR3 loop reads CSVGPSGGPPETQYF. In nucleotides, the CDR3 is TGCAGCGTAGGGCCCTCGGGGGGGCCCCCGGAGACCCAGTACTTC.

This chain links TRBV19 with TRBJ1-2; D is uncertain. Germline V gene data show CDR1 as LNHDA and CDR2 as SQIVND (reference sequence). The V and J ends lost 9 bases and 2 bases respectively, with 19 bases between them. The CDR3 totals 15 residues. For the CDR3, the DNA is TGTGCCAGCAGACCCGGGGTAGGAGGAAACTATGGCTACACCTTC. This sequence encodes CASRPGVGGNYGYTF.